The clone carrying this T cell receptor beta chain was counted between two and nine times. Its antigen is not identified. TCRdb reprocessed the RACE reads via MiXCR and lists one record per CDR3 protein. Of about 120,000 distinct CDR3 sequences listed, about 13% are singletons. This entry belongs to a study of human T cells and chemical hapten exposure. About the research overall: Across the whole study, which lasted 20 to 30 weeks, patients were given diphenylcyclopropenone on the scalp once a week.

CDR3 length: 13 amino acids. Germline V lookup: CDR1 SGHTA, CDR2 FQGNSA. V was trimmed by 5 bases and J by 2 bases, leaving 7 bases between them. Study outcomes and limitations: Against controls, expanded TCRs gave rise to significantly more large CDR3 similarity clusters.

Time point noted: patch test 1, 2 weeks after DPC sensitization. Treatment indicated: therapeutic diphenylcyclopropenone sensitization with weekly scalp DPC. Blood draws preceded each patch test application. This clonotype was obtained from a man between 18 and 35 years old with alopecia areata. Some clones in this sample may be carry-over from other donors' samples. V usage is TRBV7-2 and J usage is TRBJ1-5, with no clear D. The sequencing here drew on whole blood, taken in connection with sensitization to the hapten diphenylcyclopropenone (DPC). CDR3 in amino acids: CASSLARNQPQHF. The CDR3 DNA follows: TGTGCCAGCAGCCTCGCCCGCAATCAGCCCCAGCATTTT.